These T cell receptor beta chains were read from a single sample in a study of T-cell reconstitution after alpha-beta-depleted transplantation in children. TCRdb recomputed calls from the PCR reads with MiXCR, one row per CDR3 protein. The sample holds more than 40,000 distinct CDR3 sequences, 52% seen once. The material sequenced was peripheral blood, taken before TCRalphabeta/CD19-depleted stem cell transplant. These receptor sequences come from a boy in the first two years of life with SCID, due to receive a stem cell transplant. CDR3s include the opening cysteine and the closing phenylalanine or tryptophan. Each record gives: D gene, clone size, CDR3 length, J gene, V gene, CDR3 DNA, CDR3 protein. The D gene is left open where the match is weak. Some rows have no size entry. The others give once, few or many, or a class for an expanded clone.

D: .; size: .; length: 15; J: TRBJ2-3; V: TRBV15; DNA: TGTGCCACCAGCTCTCAGAGGCACGGCACAGATACGCAGTATTTT; CDR3: CATSSQRHGTDTQYF
D: TRBD2; size: .; length: 14; J: TRBJ2-5; V: TRBV20-1; DNA: TGCAGTGCTCCGACCAGCGGGGGGTCTTTGACCCAGTACTTC; CDR3: CSAPTSGGSLTQYF
D: .; size: .; length: 13; J: TRBJ2-7; V: TRBV20-1; DNA: TGCAGTGCTAGTTTCGGGAGTACCTACGAGCAGTACTTC; CDR3: CSASFGSTYEQYF
D: TRBD1; size: .; length: 15; J: TRBJ2-7; V: TRBV20-1; DNA: TGCAGTGCTAGGAGACAGGGGTCATTTCCCTACGAGCAGTACTTC; CDR3: CSARRQGSFPYEQYF
D: .; size: .; length: 10; J: TRBJ2-7; V: TRBV20-1; DNA: TGCAGTGCTAGCAACTACGAGCAGTACTTC; CDR3: CSASNYEQYF
D: TRBD1; size: .; length: 16; J: TRBJ2-2; V: TRBV5-6; DNA: TGTGCCAGCAGTAGGGGGCTCCGCTTGGAAACCGGGGAGCTGTTTTTT; CDR3: CASSRGLRLETGELFF
D: .; size: few; length: 12; J: TRBJ1-1; V: TRBV29-1; DNA: TGCAGCGTCACAGGGATGAACACTGAAGCTTTCTTT; CDR3: CSVTGMNTEAFF
D: .; size: .; length: 12; J: TRBJ2-7; V: TRBV20-1; DNA: TGCAGTGCTAGAGCTGACTTATACGAGCAGTACTTC; CDR3: CSARADLYEQYF
D: TRBD2; size: .; length: 15; J: TRBJ2-7; V: TRBV7-9; DNA: TGTGCCAGCAGCCCTACTAGCGCTGGGATCCACGAGCAGTACTTC; CDR3: CASSPTSAGIHEQYF
D: .; size: .; length: 15; J: TRBJ2-3; V: TRBV7-3; DNA: TGTGCCAGCAGCCCTGGTCCTTCTAGCACAGATACGCAGTATTTT; CDR3: CASSPGPSSTDTQYF
D: .; size: .; length: 14; J: TRBJ1-2; V: TRBV6-2/TRBV6-3; DNA: TGTGCCAGCACCCGATCAGGACAGCTTTATGGCTACACCTTC; CDR3: CASTRSGQLYGYTF
D: .; size: .; length: 15; J: TRBJ2-2; V: TRBV9; DNA: TGTGCCAGCAGCGCCCGGGGCCTGGGCACCGGGGAGCTGTTTTTT; CDR3: CASSARGLGTGELFF
D: TRBD2; size: .; length: 14; J: TRBJ2-7; V: TRBV7-9; DNA: TGTGCCAGCACCCGAGCGGGGGGTCCCTACGAGCAGTACTTC; CDR3: CASTRAGGPYEQYF
D: .; size: few; length: 14; J: TRBJ2-2; V: TRBV7-2; DNA: TGTGCCAGCAGCTTCCTCGGTGGGAACGGGGAGCTGTTTTTT; CDR3: CASSFLGGNGELFF
D: .; size: .; length: 11; J: TRBJ2-5; V: TRBV29-1; DNA: TGCAGCGTTAGGCCGCAAGAGACCCAGTACTTC; CDR3: CSVRPQETQYF
D: .; size: .; length: 13; J: TRBJ1-1; V: TRBV7-9; DNA: TGTGCCAGCAGCACCGCAATGAACACTGAAGCTTTCTTT; CDR3: CASSTAMNTEAFF
D: TRBD1; size: .; length: 15; J: TRBJ1-6; V: TRBV3-1; DNA: TGTGCCAGCAGCCAAAGTGACAGGGGCGGGACACCCCTCCACTTT; CDR3: CASSQSDRGGTPLHF
D: .; size: few; length: 14; J: TRBJ1-1; V: TRBV6-1; DNA: TGTGCCAGCAGAGTGGGGGCTAGGAGCACTGAAGCTTTCTTT; CDR3: CASRVGARSTEAFF
D: .; size: few; length: 12; J: TRBJ2-7; V: TRBV7-2; DNA: TGTGCCAGCAGCCCTCAGACCTACGAGCAGTACTTC; CDR3: CASSPQTYEQYF
D: .; size: .; length: 16; J: TRBJ2-2; V: TRBV20-1; DNA: TGCAGCGCAGTCGACTGGGGGCGAGTAGGAACCGGGGAGCTGTTTTTT; CDR3: CSAVDWGRVGTGELFF
D: .; size: .; length: 14; J: TRBJ2-3; V: TRBV5-1; DNA: TGCGCCAGCAGCAGTGGAGGAGGCACAGATACGCAGTATTTT; CDR3: CASSSGGGTDTQYF
D: TRBD1; size: .; length: 14; J: TRBJ1-2; V: TRBV4-1; DNA: TGCGCCAGCAGCCAACCAGGACAGGGTGGTGGCTACACCTTC; CDR3: CASSQPGQGGGYTF
D: .; size: few; length: 18; J: TRBJ2-3; V: TRBV20-1; DNA: TGCAGTGCTAGGGGTATTGAGGTAACCGCCCTAATCACAGATACGCAGTATTTT; CDR3: CSARGIEVTALITDTQYF
D: TRBD2; size: few; length: 16; J: TRBJ2-1; V: TRBV7-2; DNA: TGTGCCAGCAGCAAGACTAGCGGGGGACACAACAATGAGCAGTTCTTC; CDR3: CASSKTSGGHNNEQFF
D: .; size: few; length: 14; J: TRBJ2-3; V: TRBV15; DNA: TGTGCCACCAGCAGCAATAAACAGGGACCAGCGCAGTATTTT; CDR3: CATSSNKQGPAQYF
D: .; size: .; length: 15; J: TRBJ2-7; V: TRBV28; DNA: TGTGCCAGCAGTTTGAGTAGGACGGTCTCCTACGAGCAGTACTTC; CDR3: CASSLSRTVSYEQYF
D: TRBD2; size: few; length: 14; J: TRBJ2-3; V: TRBV6-5; DNA: TGTGCCAGCAGTTTAGCGGGGGGACGAGGTACGCAGTATTTT; CDR3: CASSLAGGRGTQYF
D: TRBD2; size: .; length: 15; J: TRBJ2-2; V: TRBV10-2; DNA: TGCGCCAGCATGGGCGGGGGGGCGGTCACCGGGGAGCTGTTTTTT; CDR3: CASMGGGAVTGELFF
D: TRBD2; size: few; length: 14; J: TRBJ2-7; V: TRBV7-2; DNA: TGTGCCAGCAGCCCGGTACTAGCGGGCTACGAGCAGTACTTC; CDR3: CASSPVLAGYEQYF
D: .; size: few; length: 16; J: TRBJ1-2; V: TRBV10-1; DNA: TGCGCCAGCAGGAACGGTCGCTCACGGGGTAACTATGGCTACACCTTC; CDR3: CASRNGRSRGNYGYTF
D: .; size: .; length: 14; J: TRBJ1-1; V: TRBV7-8; DNA: TGTGCCAGCAGCCCGCTTGTCCCGAACACTGAAGCTTTCTTT; CDR3: CASSPLVPNTEAFF
D: .; size: few; length: 13; J: TRBJ2-3; V: TRBV24-1; DNA: TGTGCCACCAGTGACGAGAGGACAGATACGCAGTATTTT; CDR3: CATSDERTDTQYF
D: .; size: .; length: 16; J: TRBJ2-1; V: TRBV5-1; DNA: TGCGCCAGCAGCTCCCCCCTGGGGGGACGCGGCAATGAGCAGTTCTTC; CDR3: CASSSPLGGRGNEQFF
D: .; size: many; length: 16; J: TRBJ2-1; V: TRBV19; DNA: TGTGCCAGTAGTATCCCGGGCTTTAGCTCCTACAATGAGCAGTTCTTC; CDR3: CASSIPGFSSYNEQFF
D: .; size: many; length: 16; J: TRBJ2-5; V: TRBV4-1; DNA: TGCGCCAGCAGCCAAGACGAGGGGACCCTCTGGGAGACCCAGTACTTC; CDR3: CASSQDEGTLWETQYF
D: TRBD1; size: few; length: 14; J: TRBJ2-7; V: TRBV20-1; DNA: TGCAGTGCTGATACCGGGACAGGGTACTACGAGCAGTACTTC; CDR3: CSADTGTGYYEQYF
D: .; size: .; length: 19; J: TRBJ1-1; V: TRBV11-2; DNA: TGTGCCAGCAGCTTACCACCTTGGGGGAGGGTTGGCATTGACACTGAAGCTTTCTTT; CDR3: CASSLPPWGRVGIDTEAFF
D: .; size: .; length: 15; J: TRBJ2-7; V: TRBV15; DNA: TGTGCCACCAGCAGAGATGTTTGGGGCTCCTACGAGCAGTACTTC; CDR3: CATSRDVWGSYEQYF
D: TRBD2; size: .; length: 14; J: TRBJ2-1; V: TRBV7-3; DNA: TGTGCCAGCAGCTTGTGGGGGGGAAACAATGAGCAGTTCTTC; CDR3: CASSLWGGNNEQFF
D: .; size: .; length: 18; J: TRBJ1-4; V: TRBV15; DNA: TGTGCCACCAGCAGAGGGGAGCGGGGGGCGCTCTCTAATGAAAAACTGTTTTTT; CDR3: CATSRGERGALSNEKLFF
D: .; size: .; length: 13; J: TRBJ2-5; V: TRBV5-5; DNA: TGTGCCAGCAGCTTAAGCGGGCAAGAGACCCAGTACTTC; CDR3: CASSLSGQETQYF
D: .; size: .; length: 12; J: TRBJ1-2; V: TRBV2; DNA: TGTGCCAGCAGTGACAGGGGCTATGGCTACACCTTC; CDR3: CASSDRGYGYTF
D: .; size: few; length: 14; J: TRBJ1-6; V: TRBV12-3/TRBV12-4; DNA: TGTGCCAGCATAAAGGGCACCTCTAATTCACCCCTCCACTTT; CDR3: CASIKGTSNSPLHF
D: .; size: .; length: 14; J: TRBJ2-3; V: TRBV2; DNA: TGTGCCAGCAGTGGGGGGCTCCTTCGCGATACGCAGTATTTT; CDR3: CASSGGLLRDTQYF
D: .; size: .; length: 12; J: TRBJ2-2; V: TRBV12-3/TRBV12-4; DNA: TGTGCCAGCAGTTTCCAGGGAGGGGAGCTGTTTTTT; CDR3: CASSFQGGELFF
D: TRBD2; size: .; length: 17; J: TRBJ2-6; V: TRBV12-3/TRBV12-4; DNA: TGTGCCAGCAGCTCCGGTGGTAGCGGGGATGGGGCCAACGTCCTGACTTTC; CDR3: CASSSGGSGDGANVLTF
D: .; size: .; length: 15; J: TRBJ2-3; V: TRBV5-6; DNA: TGTGCCAGCAGCTTGCTGTGGCGGAGCACAGATACGCAGTATTTT; CDR3: CASSLLWRSTDTQYF
D: TRBD2; size: .; length: 15; J: TRBJ2-3; V: TRBV4-1; DNA: TGCGCCAGCAGCCAAGTCCGGACTAGCCCAGATACGCAGTATTTT; CDR3: CASSQVRTSPDTQYF
D: .; size: .; length: 14; J: TRBJ2-2; V: TRBV7-2; DNA: TGTGCCAGCAGCTTAGTGGGGTCCACCGGGGAGCTGTTTTTT; CDR3: CASSLVGSTGELFF
D: TRBD2; size: .; length: 17; J: TRBJ2-3; V: TRBV20-1; DNA: TGCAGTGCTAGGGCCCTCATAGCGGGGGCCAGCACAGATACGCAGTATTTT; CDR3: CSARALIAGASTDTQYF
D: TRBD1; size: .; length: 16; J: TRBJ1-2; V: TRBV6-1; DNA: TGTGCCAGCAGGAGGGACAGGACCAGCTATAACTATGGCTACACCTTC; CDR3: CASRRDRTSYNYGYTF
D: .; size: .; length: 13; J: TRBJ2-7; V: TRBV12-3/TRBV12-4; DNA: TGTGCCAGCAGATACGGGGCTAACTACGAGCAGTACTTC; CDR3: CASRYGANYEQYF
D: TRBD1; size: .; length: 19; J: TRBJ1-5; V: TRBV10-3; DNA: TGTGCCATCAGTGTCGGAGGACAGGTTGGTTTAGTCGGCACAGATACGCAGCATTTT; CDR3: CAISVGGQVGLVGTDTQHF
D: .; size: few; length: 17; J: TRBJ2-3; V: TRBV7-2; DNA: TGTGCCAGCAGCCTGGGACCCGGGACATATATCACAGATACGCAGTATTTT; CDR3: CASSLGPGTYITDTQYF